This TCR beta chain derives from a study of blood T cell repertoires in COVID-19. The V and J ends lost 1 base and 3 bases respectively, with 13 bases between them. CDR1 SEHNR and CDR2 FQNEAQ come from the germline V gene (reference sequence). This CDR3 is 16 amino acids long. TCRdb's table, derived via immunoSEQ multiplex PCR, lists solely in-frame clones and lacks some. The sample includes fewer than 350,000 clones, 88% of them seen just once. Living in roughly 25 US areas, the participants were between roughly 18 and 90 years of age. In assigning cohorts, the study relied on participant-reported clinical history.

The material sequenced was PBMCs or T cells enriched from blood (not recorded which). The receptor was derived from a young woman who had been exposed to COVID-19. The chain joins TRBV7-9 to TRBJ1-5, with D tentatively TRBD1 (5 bases). The DNA of the CDR3 is TGTGCCAGCAGCTTAGGCGGGACGTCGGACAATCAGCCCCAGCATTTT. This codes for CASSLGGTSDNQPQHF.